This T cell receptor (beta chain) comes out of a study of blood T cell repertoires in COVID-19. Turning to the study itself: Samples representing acute and convalescent COVID-19 were sourced from the United States, Italy and Spain.

Only in-frame clones appear in the TCRdb table, and some are missing; sequencing was by immunoSEQ multiplex PCR. Of 350,000 to 550,000 clones in the sample, 80% to 90% were seen once. What was sequenced was PBMCs or T cells enriched from blood (not recorded which). This receptor was taken from a young man who had recovered from COVID-19.

The CDR3 DNA sequence: TGTGCCAGCAGCTTAGGGGCTGTTCAGCCCCAGCATTTT. Translation: CASSLGAVQPQHF. The chain carries TRBV7-2 and TRBJ1-5; D unclear. The CDR3 length is 13 residues. V was trimmed by 1 base and J by 6 bases, leaving 7 bases between them. Per the germline V gene, CDR1 is SGHTA and CDR2 is FQGNSA.